This T cell receptor (beta chain) comes out of a study of blood T cell repertoires in COVID-19. In germline, CDR1 is MNHNY, CDR2 SVGAGI (reference sequence). CDR3 length: 12 amino acids. Trimming took off 7 bases at V and 7 bases at J, with 11 bases between the two ends. As handled by the study authors: Counts of nucleated cells, estimated from reference gene primer amplification, were obtained. Repertoires were generated with immunoSEQ multiplex PCR, while TCRdb's copy carries only in-frame clones and drops some. V and J calls and clone size are those listed in that table; D and trimming were worked out from the DNA. The data hold 200,000 to 250,000 clones, with roughly 80% observed a single time.

Sequenced sample: peripheral blood. The sequence was obtained from a woman in her 70s with acute or convalescent COVID-19. This rearrangement joins TRBV6-6 to TRBJ1-5; D might be TRBD1 (5 bases). CDR3 DNA: TGTGCCAGCACGGGGGGGACCCAGCCCCAGCATTTT. Protein product: CASTGGTQPQHF.